The source of this T cell receptor (beta chain) is a study of blood T cell repertoires in COVID-19. Study context: Whether acute or convalescent, the COVID-19 samples came from the United States, Italy and Spain.

Original processing methods: Reference gene primer amplification gave estimated nucleated cell counts. TCRdb keeps only in-frame clones here, not all; method: immunoSEQ multiplex PCR. V and J calls plus clone size are reproduced from that table; the DNA served to infer D and trimming. The sample includes about 130,000 clones, approximately 85% of them seen just once. The Seattle patients joined while their infection was active and were tracked longitudinally afterward. The CDR3 spans 18 residues. Germline CDR1 SGDLS, CDR2 YYNGEE. Trimming took 0 bases from V and 14 from J; bases not matched to a gene: 22.

The sequence came from an elderly woman with COVID-19, enrolled during active disease. This sequence joins TRBV9 and TRBJ2-1; 8 nucleotides match TRBD2. The material sequenced was peripheral blood. The CDR3 coding sequence is TGTGCCAGCAGCGTAGGGGGCTCCGTTGGCGGGAGGACCGAGAGCGAGTTCTTC. Amino acids: CASSVGGSVGGRTESEFF. The whole variable domain, remainder taken from reference TRBV9 and TRBJ2-1, is DSGVTQTPKHLITATGQRVTLRCSPRSGDLSVYWYQQSLDQGLQFLIQYYNGEERAKGNILERFSAQQFPDLHSELNLSSLELGDSALYFCASSVGGSVGGRTESEFFGPGTRLTVL.